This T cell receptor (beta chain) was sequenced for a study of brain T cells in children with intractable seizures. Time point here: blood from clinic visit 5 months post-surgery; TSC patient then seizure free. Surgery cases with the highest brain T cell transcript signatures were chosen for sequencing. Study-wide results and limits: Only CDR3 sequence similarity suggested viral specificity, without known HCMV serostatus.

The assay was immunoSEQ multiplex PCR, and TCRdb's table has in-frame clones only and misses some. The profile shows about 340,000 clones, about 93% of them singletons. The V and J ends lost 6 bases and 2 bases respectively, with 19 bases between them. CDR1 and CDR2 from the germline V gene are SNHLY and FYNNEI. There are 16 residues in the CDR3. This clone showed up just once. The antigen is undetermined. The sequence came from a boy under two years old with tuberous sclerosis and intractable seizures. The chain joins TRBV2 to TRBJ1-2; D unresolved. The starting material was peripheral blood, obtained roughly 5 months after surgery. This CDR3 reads CASRIVGNDINYGYTF. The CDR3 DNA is TGTGCCAGCAGGATCGTTGGTAACGATATCAACTATGGCTACACCTTC.